This TCR beta chain was sequenced for a study of cytomegalovirus exposure and HLA in healthy donors. Study outcomes and limitations: According to an earlier analysis, most TCR beta V segments yielded productive rearrangements about 87% or about 30% of the time.

PCR employed 60 Vbeta and 13 Jbeta primers. Profiled with immunoSEQ multiplex PCR; TCRdb holds only in-frame clones, not every one. Here the sample spans about 160,000 clones, roughly 79% being singletons. Regarding this clone: Its antigen is unidentified.

This TCR was sampled from a woman between 50 and 59 years old in good health and CMV-seropositive. The sequenced material came from PBMCs.

CDR3 amino acids: CASSLQGGEKLFF. The CDR3 DNA is TGTGCCAGCAGCTTGCAGGGTGGGGAAAAACTGTTTTTT. V gene TRBV13 combines with J gene TRBJ1-4, with D tentatively TRBD1 (5 bases). V lost 3 bases, J lost 8 bases, and 10 bases lay in between. The CDR3 has 13 amino acids. CDR1 and CDR2 from the germline V gene are PRHDT and FYEKMQ (reference sequence).